A single sample is the source of the 22 T cell receptor beta chains below, sequenced in a study of cytomegalovirus exposure and HLA in healthy donors. The PCR employed 60 Vbeta primers together with 13 Jbeta primers. The data were produced by immunoSEQ multiplex PCR, yet TCRdb's version contains in-frame clones alone and is incomplete. The table records nearly 200,000 clones, roughly four fifths of them present only once. Sequencing was performed on PBMCs. The receptor source for this set is a boy younger than 10 in good health and CMV-seronegative.

This chain uses TRBV7-8 with TRBJ2-5; tentatively, D is TRBD2 (5 bases). V was pared by 0 bases and J by 7 bases, with 18 bases between. The CDR3 is made up of 16 amino acids. Germline V lookup: CDR1 SGHVS, CDR2 FQNEAQ. The CDR3 reads CASSLARVGPPGTQYF. The CDR3 DNA reads TGTGCCAGCAGCTTAGCGCGGGTCGGGCCCCCAGGGACCCAGTACTTC.

The CDR3 region has the DNA TGTGCCAGCAGCGTAGCAGGGGCAGGGGATGGCTACACCTTC. Translating gives CASSVAGAGDGYTF. The rearrangement links TRBV9 to TRBJ1-2, with D possibly TRBD1 on 6 matching bases. The V end lost 0 bases, the J end lost 6 bases, and 12 bases lay between the germline ends. The V gene's germline CDR1 is SGDLS and CDR2 YYNGEE. The CDR3 is made up of 14 amino acids.

This chain connects TRBV4-3 to TRBJ2-7, with TRBD1 matching 8 bases. This CDR3 has 18 amino acids. Germline CDR1 LGHNA, CDR2 YSLEER. Germline trimming cut 1 base from V and 3 bases from J; bases unmatched to any gene: 14. Here the CDR3 reads CASSQGLGGRTGRYEQYF. The CDR3 DNA reads as TGCGCCAGCAGCCAAGGCCTTGGGGGCCGGACAGGGCGCTACGAGCAGTACTTC.

V is TRBV6-4 and J is TRBJ1-4, with 8 bases lining up with TRBD1. Trimming removed 3 bases from V and 0 bases from J; junction bases left unmatched: 15. CDR3 length: 20 residues. Germline V lookup: CDR1 MRHNA, CDR2 SNTAGT. For the CDR3, the DNA is TGTGCCAGCAGTGATTCCTGGGGACAGGTGGGGGGTCCAACTAATGAAAAACTGTTTTTT. Amino acids: CASSDSWGQVGGPTNEKLFF.

V usage is TRBV19 and J usage is TRBJ1-4; TRBD1 might be the D (5 bases). V was cut by 4 bases and J by 3 bases, with 6 bases left in between. The CDR3 is 13 amino acids. Germline lookup yields CDR1 LNHDA and CDR2 SQIVND (reference sequence). For the CDR3, the DNA is TGTGCCAGTAGTACAGGGCCTAATGAAAAACTGTTTTTT. Translating gives CASSTGPNEKLFF.

This chain links TRBV30 with TRBJ2-5; TRBD2 is a possible D gene (6 bases). This CDR3 is 17 amino acids long. Trimming removed 1 base from V and 2 bases from J, with 20 bases in between. Per the germline V gene, CDR1 is GTSNPN and CDR2 is SVGIG (reference sequence). CDR3 sequence: CAWSGGWAGPAQETQYF. DNA of the CDR3: TGTGCCTGGAGTGGGGGCTGGGCGGGGCCCGCACAAGAGACCCAGTACTTC.

This chain uses TRBV6-5 with TRBJ1-1; D is perhaps TRBD1 (6 bases). The germline CDR1 and CDR2 sequences are MNHEY and SVGAGI. Trimming removed 0 bases at V and 6 bases at J, with 8 bases between. The CDR3 contains 13 residues. Here the CDR3 DNA reads TGTGCCAGCAGTTACTCGAAGGGGGCTGAAGCTTTCTTT. Its protein product is CASSYSKGAEAFF.

V usage is TRBV2 and J usage is TRBJ1-3; D unclear. The CDR3 is made up of 12 amino acids. CDR1 is SNHLY, CDR2 FYNNEI, per germline. V gave up 8 bases and J gave up 9 bases, with 14 bases separating them. CDR3 in amino acids: CASRLTLVTIYF. The CDR3 DNA is TGTGCCAGCCGACTTACGCTGGTCACCATATATTTT.

The chain employs TRBV6-5 and TRBJ2-7; 10 nucleotides agree with TRBD1. Germline V gives CDR1 MNHEY, CDR2 SVGAGI. With V trimmed by 2 bases and J by 6 bases, 7 bases remained unmatched. CDR3 length: 15 amino acids. The CDR3 DNA follows: TGTGCCAGCAGTTACCAAGTGGGACAGGGGTCCGAGCAGTACTTC. It translates to CASSYQVGQGSEQYF.

The chain is built from TRBV9 and TRBJ2-3; D remains unclear. Germline V gene lookup returns CDR1 SGDLS and CDR2 YYNGEE. Trimming pared 0 bases from V and 6 bases from J, leaving 8 bases between. The CDR3 is made up of 13 amino acids. The CDR3 DNA reads as TGTGCCAGCAGCGTAGACCCAGTCGATACGCAGTATTTT. This gives the protein CASSVDPVDTQYF.

The chain combines TRBV9 with TRBJ1-2; 8 bases align to TRBD1. The CDR3 sequence is 15 residues long. Germline-derived CDR1 and CDR2 are SGDLS and YYNGEE. The V gene end was trimmed by 2 bases and the J gene end by 8 bases; junction bases not matched to a gene: 11. The CDR3 loop reads CASSVGRGTGPGYTF. CDR3 DNA sequence: TGTGCCAGCAGCGTGGGCCGCGGGACAGGCCCCGGCTACACCTTC.

The rearrangement links TRBV9 to TRBJ2-3, with 8 bases lining up with TRBD1. CDR1 is SGDLS and CDR2 is YYNGEE in the germline V gene. The CDR3 runs 14 residues. The trim removed 4 bases at V and 4 bases at J, leaving 5 bases unmatched. DNA of the CDR3: TGTGCCAGCAGCAAAGACAGGGGTTCAGATACGCAGTATTTT. Residues: CASSKDRGSDTQYF.

This clone was found once. The chain carries TRBV6-5 and TRBJ1-1; weak D call: TRBD1 (6 bases). This CDR3 contains 13 residues. Trimming pared 6 bases from V and 4 bases from J, leaving 12 bases between. The germline CDR1 and CDR2 sequences are MNHEY and SVGAGI. CDR3 DNA: TGTGCCAGCAGCCCGGACAGTCTCACTGAAGCTTTCTTT. Protein sequence: CASSPDSLTEAFF.

V gene TRBV7-9 combines with J gene TRBJ2-7, with D uncertain. CDR1 is SEHNR, CDR2 FQNEAQ, per germline (reference sequence). Trimming removed 5 bases at V and 5 bases at J, with 22 bases between. The CDR3 length is 16 residues. This chain's CDR3 is CASSPPAIASLNEQYF. The CDR3 nucleotides read TGTGCCAGCAGCCCACCTGCGATAGCCTCTTTAAACGAGCAGTACTTC.

This clone appeared once. The J gene is TRBJ2-5, the V gene TRBV5-4, with D possibly being TRBD1 (6 bases). This CDR3 comprises 14 residues. Trimming pared 1 base from V and 11 bases from J, leaving 18 bases between. Looked up from germline, CDR1 is SGHNT and CDR2 is YYREEE (reference sequence). The CDR3 sequence is CASSLFSLPGEQYF. The CDR3 DNA sequence: TGTGCCAGCAGCTTGTTCTCTCTCCCAGGGGAGCAGTACTTC.

The chain has TRBV7-9 and TRBJ1-2, with D perhaps TRBD1 (5 bases). The CDR3 has 16 residues. V dropped 5 bases and J dropped 5 bases, with 21 bases sitting between them. Germline V lookup: CDR1 SEHNR, CDR2 FQNEAQ (reference sequence). The CDR3 reads CASSQEGTSGGYGYTF. The CDR3 bases are TGTGCCAGCAGCCAGGAAGGGACCTCGGGGGGGTATGGCTACACCTTC.

The chain combines TRBV7-9 with TRBJ2-7, with D hard to call. V was trimmed by 6 bases and J by 0 bases, leaving 18 bases between them. Germline CDR1 SEHNR, CDR2 FQNEAQ (reference sequence). This CDR3 is 16 amino acids long. The CDR3 protein is CASSKTERRLSYEQYF. CDR3 sequence (DNA): TGTGCCAGCAGTAAGACCGAGAGGCGGCTCTCCTACGAGCAGTACTTC. The full variable domain, completed using reference TRBV7-9 and TRBJ2-7, is DTGVSQNPRHKITKRGQNVTFRCDPISEHNRLYWYRQTLGQGPEFLTYFQNEAQLEKSRLLSDRFSAERPKGSFSTLEIQRTEQGDSAMYLCASSKTERRLSYEQYFGPGTRLTVT.

The sample holds a few counts of this clone. The chain carries TRBV9 and TRBJ1-2, with D unresolved. Germline lookup yields CDR1 SGDLS and CDR2 YYNGEE. CDR3 size: 14 residues. V lost 0 bases and J lost 7, with 13 bases in between. In nucleotides, the CDR3 is TGTGCCAGCAGCGTAGCTCCGGGGTTGAGTGGCTACACCTTC. This translates into CASSVAPGLSGYTF.

J is TRBJ1-2 and V is TRBV10-3; TRBD1 matches at 10 bases. The CDR3 length is 15 residues. CDR1 and CDR2 (germline): ENHRY, SYGVKD. The V gene end was trimmed by 6 bases and the J gene end by 6 bases; junction bases not matched to a gene: 10. The CDR3 region is CAIRDSTGGADGYTF. The CDR3 coding sequence is TGTGCCATCAGGGACTCGACAGGGGGCGCGGATGGCTACACCTTC.

This clone has a handful of counts. The chain couples TRBV4-3 to TRBJ1-2, with D possibly being TRBD1 (6 bases). Germline V gene lookup returns CDR1 LGHNA and CDR2 YSLEER. V lost 5 bases to trimming and J lost 4 bases, with 14 bases between them. This CDR3 is built from 14 residues. For the CDR3, the DNA is TGCGCCAGCAGCATGGGAGGGGGATTCTATGGCTACACCTTC. This sequence encodes CASSMGGGFYGYTF.

The rearrangement joins TRBV19 to TRBJ1-2; D may be TRBD1 (6 bases). Germline values: CDR1 LNHDA, CDR2 SQIVND (reference sequence). The CDR3 covers 15 residues. Deletions cut 1 base from V and 5 bases from J, with 14 bases between. The CDR3 bases are TGTGCCAGTAGTATAGTCAGGGGCGATAGGTATGGCTACACCTTC. Its protein product is CASSIVRGDRYGYTF.

Only a few counts were recorded for this clone. The J gene is TRBJ2-5, the V gene TRBV6-6, with D possibly being TRBD1 (6 bases). Germline V gene data show CDR1 as MNHNY and CDR2 as SVGAGI (reference sequence). The CDR3 totals 13 residues. V lost 6 bases and J 1 base, leaving 9 bases between the germline ends. This CDR3 is CASRVTGQETQYF. DNA of the CDR3: TGTGCCAGCAGGGTGACAGGCCAAGAGACCCAGTACTTC.